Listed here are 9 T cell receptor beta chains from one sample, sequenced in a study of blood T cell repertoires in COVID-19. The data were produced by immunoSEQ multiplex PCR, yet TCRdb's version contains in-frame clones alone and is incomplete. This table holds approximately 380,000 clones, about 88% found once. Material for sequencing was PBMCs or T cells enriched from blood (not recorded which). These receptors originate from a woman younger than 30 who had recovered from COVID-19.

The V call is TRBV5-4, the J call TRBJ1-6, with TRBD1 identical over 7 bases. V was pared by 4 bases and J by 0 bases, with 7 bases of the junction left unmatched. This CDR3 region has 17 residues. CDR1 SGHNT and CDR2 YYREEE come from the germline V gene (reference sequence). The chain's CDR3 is CASSPGQDSSYNSPLHF. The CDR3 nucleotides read TGTGCCAGCAGCCCTGGACAGGATAGCTCCTATAATTCACCCCTCCACTTT.

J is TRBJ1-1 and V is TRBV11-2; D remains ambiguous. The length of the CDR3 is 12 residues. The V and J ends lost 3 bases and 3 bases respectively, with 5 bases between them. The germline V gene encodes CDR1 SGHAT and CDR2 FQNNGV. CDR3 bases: TGTGCCAGCAGCTTCAGTTACACTGAAGCTTTCTTT. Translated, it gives CASSFSYTEAFF. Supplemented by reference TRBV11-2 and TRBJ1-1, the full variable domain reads EAGVAQSPRYKIIEKRQSVAFWCNPISGHATLYWYQQILGQGPKLLIQFQNNGVVDDSQLPKDRFSAERLKGVDSTLKIQPAKLEDSAVYLCASSFSYTEAFFGQGTRLTVV.

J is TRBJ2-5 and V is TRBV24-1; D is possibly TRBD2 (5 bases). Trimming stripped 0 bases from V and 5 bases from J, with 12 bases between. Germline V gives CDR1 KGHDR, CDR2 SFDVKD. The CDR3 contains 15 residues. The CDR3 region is CATSDLRGEGETQYF. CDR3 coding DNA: TGTGCCACCAGTGATTTGCGGGGAGAAGGGGAGACCCAGTACTTC.

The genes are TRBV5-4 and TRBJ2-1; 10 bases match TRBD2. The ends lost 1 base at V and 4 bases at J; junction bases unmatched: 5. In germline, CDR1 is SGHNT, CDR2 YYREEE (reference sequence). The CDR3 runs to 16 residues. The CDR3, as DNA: TGTGCCAGCAGCTTGCGACAAGCGGGGGGGTACAATGAGCAGTTCTTC. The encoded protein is CASSLRQAGGYNEQFF.

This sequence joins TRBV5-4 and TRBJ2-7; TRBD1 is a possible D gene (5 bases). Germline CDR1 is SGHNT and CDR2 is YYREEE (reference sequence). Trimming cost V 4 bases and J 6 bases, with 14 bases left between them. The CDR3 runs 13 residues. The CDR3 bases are TGTGCCAGCAGCAACCAGACAGCGATCGAGCAGTACTTC. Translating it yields CASSNQTAIEQYF.

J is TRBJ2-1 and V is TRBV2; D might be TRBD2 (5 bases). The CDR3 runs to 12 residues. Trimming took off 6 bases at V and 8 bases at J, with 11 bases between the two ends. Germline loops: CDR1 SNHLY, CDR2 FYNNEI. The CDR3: CASRLDGDEQFF. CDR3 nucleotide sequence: TGTGCCAGCAGGTTGGACGGGGATGAGCAGTTCTTC.

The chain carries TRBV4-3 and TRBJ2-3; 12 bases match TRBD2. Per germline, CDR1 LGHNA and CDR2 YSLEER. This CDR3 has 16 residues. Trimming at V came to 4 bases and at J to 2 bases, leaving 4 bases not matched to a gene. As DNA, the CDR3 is TGCGCCAGCAGCCTTCGACTAGCGGGGGTCACAGATACGCAGTATTTT. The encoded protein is CASSLRLAGVTDTQYF.

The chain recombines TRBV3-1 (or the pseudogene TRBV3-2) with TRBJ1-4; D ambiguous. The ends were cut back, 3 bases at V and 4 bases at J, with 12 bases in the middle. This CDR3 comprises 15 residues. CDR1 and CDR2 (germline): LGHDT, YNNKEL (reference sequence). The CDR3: CASSHHRPSNEKLFF. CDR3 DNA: TGTGCCAGCAGCCACCACAGACCGAGTAATGAAAAACTGTTTTTT.

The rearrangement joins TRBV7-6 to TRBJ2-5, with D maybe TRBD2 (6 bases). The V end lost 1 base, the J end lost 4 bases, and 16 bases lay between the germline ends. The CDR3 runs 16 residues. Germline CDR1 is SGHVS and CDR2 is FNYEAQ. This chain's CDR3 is CASSLVVVDGGETQYF. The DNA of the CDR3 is TGTGCCAGCAGCTTAGTGGTTGTTGACGGGGGAGAGACCCAGTACTTC.